A single TCR beta chain is shown here with its context. This entry is derived from a study of shared clonotypes between healthy human individuals. The data were produced by immunoSEQ multiplex PCR, yet TCRdb's version contains in-frame clones alone and is incomplete. The sample has some 2.1 million clones, 95% seen once. The CDR3 is made up of 14 amino acids. V lost 6 bases to trimming and J lost 4 bases; unmatched junction nucleotides: 2. Germline V lookup: CDR1 MNHEY, CDR2 SVGAGI. This clonotype originated in a man between 18 and 29 years old in good health. This chain connects TRBV6-5 to TRBJ2-1, with TRBD2 matching 11 bases. Sequenced material: naive CD4+ T cells sorted from blood. Subset meaning: CD45RA+ positively selected. CDR3 in amino acids: CASSPSGGYNEQFF. The CDR3 DNA sequence: TGTGCCAGCAGCCCTAGCGGGGGGTACAATGAGCAGTTCTTC.